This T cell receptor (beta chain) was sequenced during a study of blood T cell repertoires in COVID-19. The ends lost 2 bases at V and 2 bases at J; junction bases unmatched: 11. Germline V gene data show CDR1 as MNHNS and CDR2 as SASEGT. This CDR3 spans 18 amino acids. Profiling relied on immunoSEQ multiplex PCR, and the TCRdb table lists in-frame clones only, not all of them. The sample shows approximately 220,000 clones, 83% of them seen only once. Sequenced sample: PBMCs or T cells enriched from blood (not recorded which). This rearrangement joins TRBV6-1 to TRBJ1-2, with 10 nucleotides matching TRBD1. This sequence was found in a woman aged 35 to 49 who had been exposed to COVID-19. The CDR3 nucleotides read TGTGCCAGCAGTGAATATGGAGTCTGGGGACAGGGGAACTATGGCTACACCTTC. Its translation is CASSEYGVWGQGNYGYTF.